A single sample gave rise to the 3 T cell receptor beta chains below, sequenced in a study of T cells in Graves' hyperthyroidism and ophthalmopathy. RNA transcripts yielded amplified TCR beta CDR3 regions. The HTBI primer set drove a first-round RT-PCR of the TCR CDR3. In TCRdb, the multiplex PCR reads were re-called with MiXCR into one record per CDR3 protein. The table has fewer than 650,000 distinct CDR3 sequences, around 13% seen once. Material for sequencing was blood. These receptors were obtained from a woman aged 25 to 39 with Graves' hyperthyroidism that later progressed to Graves' ophthalmopathy.

This clonotype came up many times. This rearrangement joins TRBV28 to TRBJ1-2, with D perhaps matching TRBD1 (5 bases). Between the trimmed V and J ends, which lost 7 bases and 4 bases, there was a span of 22 bases. The CDR3 covers 16 residues. Germline CDR1 is MDHEN and CDR2 is SYDVKM. The CDR3 DNA follows: TGTGCCAGCACCAACCCCGGGGAGGGGAGAGGCTATGGCTACACCTTC. Protein: CASTNPGEGRGYGYTF.

This clonotype was counted at least ten times. The chain has TRBV7-9 and TRBJ1-2; TRBD1 matches at 10 bases. Germline CDR1 reads SEHNR; CDR2 reads FQNEAQ (reference sequence). V trimming: 4 bases; J trimming: 12 bases; junction bases outside the gene matches: 8. This CDR3 region has 13 residues. CDR3 loop: CASSSGTGEKNTF. DNA of the CDR3: TGTGCCAGCAGCTCCGGGACAGGGGAGAAAAACACCTTC.

This clonotype was observed at least ten times. The gene calls are TRBV20-1 and TRBJ1-1; D is ambiguous. The CDR3 loop spans 14 amino acids. Trimming left V 0 bases short and J 2 bases short, with 10 bases between. Germline lookup yields CDR1 DFQATT and CDR2 SNEGSKA (reference sequence). For the CDR3, the DNA is TGCAGTGCTAGAGAGGTCAGACGCAACACTGAAGCTTTCTTT. Amino acids: CSAREVRRNTEAFF.